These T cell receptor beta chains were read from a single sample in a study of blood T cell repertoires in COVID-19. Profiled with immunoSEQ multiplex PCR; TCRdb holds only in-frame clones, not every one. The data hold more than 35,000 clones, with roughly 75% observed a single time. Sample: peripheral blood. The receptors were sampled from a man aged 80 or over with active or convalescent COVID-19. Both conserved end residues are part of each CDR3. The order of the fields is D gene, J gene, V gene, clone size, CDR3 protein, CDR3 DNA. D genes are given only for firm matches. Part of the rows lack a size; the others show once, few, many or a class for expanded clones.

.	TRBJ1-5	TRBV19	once	CASISGRGTRSNQPQHF	TGTGCCAGTATCAGTGGGAGAGGGACACGGAGCAATCAGCCCCAGCATTTT
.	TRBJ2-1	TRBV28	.	CASSFSDEQFF	TGTGCCAGCAGTTTTAGCGATGAGCAGTTCTTC
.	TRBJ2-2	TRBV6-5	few	CASSYSTGRGTGELFF	TGTGCCAGCAGTTACTCGACAGGTCGGGGCACCGGGGAGCTGTTTTTT
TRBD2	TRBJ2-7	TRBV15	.	CATSRGPSGSMDEQYF	TGTGCCACCAGCAGAGGGCCTAGCGGGAGTATGGACGAGCAGTACTTC
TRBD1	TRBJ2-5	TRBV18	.	CASSPYRGHETQYF	TGTGCCAGCTCACCATACAGGGGGCACGAGACCCAGTACTTC
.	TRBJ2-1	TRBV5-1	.	CASSLATVLNEQFF	TGCGCCAGCAGCTTGGCCACGGTTCTCAATGAGCAGTTCTTC
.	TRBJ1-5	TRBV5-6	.	CASSIGHLSGQPQHF	TGTGCCAGCAGCATCGGACACCTTAGCGGTCAGCCCCAGCATTTT
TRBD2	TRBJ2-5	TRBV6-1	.	CASCDAGGGAPGETQYF	TGTGCCAGCTGTGATGCGGGCGGGGGGGCCCCCGGAGAGACCCAGTACTTC
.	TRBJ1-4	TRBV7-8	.	CASSLGSVNEKLFF	TGTGCCAGCAGCTTGGGGAGCGTTAATGAAAAACTGTTTTTT
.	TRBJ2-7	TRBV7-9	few	CASSVGTNSYEQYF	TGTGCCAGCAGCGTGGGGACAAACTCCTACGAGCAGTACTTC
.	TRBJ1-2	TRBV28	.	CASRLELNYGYTF	TGTGCCAGCAGACTAGAGCTCAACTATGGCTACACCTTC
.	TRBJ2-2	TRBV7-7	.	CASRSTSSNTGELFF	TGTGCTAGCAGATCTACTAGCAGTAACACCGGGGAGCTGTTTTTT
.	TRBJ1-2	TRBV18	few	CASSPSVGGPNYGYTF	TGTGCCAGCTCACCTTCGGTAGGGGGTCCTAACTATGGCTACACCTTC
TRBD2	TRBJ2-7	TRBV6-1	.	CASSDGGTNYEQYF	TGTGCCAGCAGTGACGGGGGGACCAACTACGAGCAGTACTTC
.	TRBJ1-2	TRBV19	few	CASSIGPLEAGYTF	TGTGCCAGTAGTATAGGCCCGTTGGAGGCTGGCTACACCTTC
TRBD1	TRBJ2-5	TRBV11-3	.	CASSSNTGAGETQYF	TGTGCCAGCAGCTCAAATACAGGGGCCGGAGAGACCCAGTACTTC
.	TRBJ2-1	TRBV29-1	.	CSVVGVSYNEQFF	TGCAGCGTTGTAGGGGTCTCCTACAATGAGCAGTTCTTC
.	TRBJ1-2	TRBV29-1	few	CSVAGTSKRDGYTF	TGCAGCGTCGCCGGGACTTCCAAAAGGGATGGCTACACCTTC
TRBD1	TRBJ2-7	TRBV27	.	CASSLSGTDFYEQYF	TGTGCCAGCAGTTTATCAGGGACAGATTTCTACGAGCAGTACTTC
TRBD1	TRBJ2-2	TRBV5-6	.	CASSHDRVATGELFF	TGTGCCAGCAGCCATGACAGGGTAGCCACCGGGGAGCTGTTTTTT
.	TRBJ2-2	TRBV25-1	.	CASSELGGYLANTGELFF	TGTGCCAGCAGTGAATTAGGCGGGTATTTGGCGAACACCGGGGAGCTGTTTTTT
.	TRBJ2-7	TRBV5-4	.	CASSLGSSSYEQYF	TGTGCCAGCAGCTTGGGGTCTAGCTCCTACGAGCAGTACTTC
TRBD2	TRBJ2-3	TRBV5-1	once	CASSSGTSGSTDTQYF	TGCGCCAGCAGCTCCGGGACTAGCGGATCCACAGATACGCAGTATTTT
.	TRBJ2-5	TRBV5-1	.	CASSTADGKETQYF	TGCGCCAGCAGCACAGCCGACGGGAAAGAGACCCAGTACTTC
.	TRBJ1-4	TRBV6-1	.	CASSEWRKLFF	TGTGCCAGCAGTGAATGGAGGAAACTGTTTTTT
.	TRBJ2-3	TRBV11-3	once	CASSGAGTSTDTQYF	TGTGCCAGCAGCGGCGCCGGGACAAGCACAGATACGCAGTATTTT
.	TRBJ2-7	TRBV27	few	CASSLRATVGSEQYF	TGTGCCAGCAGTCTCCGGGCCACCGTGGGGAGCGAGCAGTACTTC
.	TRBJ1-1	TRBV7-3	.	CASSLSGENTEAFF	TGTGCCAGCAGCTTAAGCGGGGAGAACACTGAAGCTTTCTTT
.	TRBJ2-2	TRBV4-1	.	CASSQAAVTSTGELFF	TGCGCCAGCAGCCAAGCTGCCGTGACATCCACCGGGGAGCTGTTTTTT
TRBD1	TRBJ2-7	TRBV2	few	CASTDRAYEQYF	TGTGCCAGCACGGACAGGGCGTACGAGCAGTACTTC
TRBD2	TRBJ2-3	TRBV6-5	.	CASKRSGGSTDTQYF	TGTGCCAGCAAAAGGAGCGGGGGAAGCACAGATACGCAGTATTTT
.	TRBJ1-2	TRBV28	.	CASSSTVTWYGYTF	TGTGCCAGCAGTTCCACAGTTACTTGGTATGGCTACACCTTC
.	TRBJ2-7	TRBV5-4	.	CASSSSRSSQDEQYF	TGTGCCAGCAGCTCCTCTCGTTCGAGTCAGGATGAGCAGTACTTC
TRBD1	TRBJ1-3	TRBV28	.	CASSLDRVGSGNTIYF	TGTGCCAGCAGTTTAGACAGGGTTGGATCTGGAAACACCATATATTTT
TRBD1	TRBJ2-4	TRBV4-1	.	CASSQPRGRQGLAKNIQYF	TGCGCCAGCAGCCAACCCCGAGGGCGACAGGGTTTGGCCAAAAACATTCAGTACTTC
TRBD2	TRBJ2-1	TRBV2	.	CASTGTSGDEQFF	TGTGCCAGCACCGGGACTAGCGGGGATGAGCAGTTCTTC
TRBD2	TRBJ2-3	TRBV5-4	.	CASSYGGALTDTQYF	TGTGCCAGCAGCTACGGGGGGGCCTTAACAGATACGCAGTATTTT
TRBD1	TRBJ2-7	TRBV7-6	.	CASSATGGGEQYF	TGTGCCAGCAGCGCGACAGGGGGCGGCGAGCAGTACTTC
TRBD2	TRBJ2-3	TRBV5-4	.	CASSFRTSGTYITDTQYF	TGTGCCAGCAGCTTCCGGACTAGCGGGACTTACATCACAGATACGCAGTATTTT
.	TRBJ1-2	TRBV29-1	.	CSVRTSRGYTF	TGCAGCGTTCGGACTTCTCGTGGCTACACCTTC
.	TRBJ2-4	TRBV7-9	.	CASSSLRGSTKNIQYF	TGTGCCAGCAGCTCCCTTAGGGGATCTACCAAAAACATTCAGTACTTC
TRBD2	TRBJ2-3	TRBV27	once	CASSLSGGAVDTDTQYF	TGTGCCAGCAGTTTGAGCGGGGGGGCCGTCGACACAGATACGCAGTATTTT
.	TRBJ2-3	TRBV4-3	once	CASSQDSGIGTDTQYF	TGCGCCAGCAGCCAAGATTCCGGGATAGGCACAGATACGCAGTATTTT
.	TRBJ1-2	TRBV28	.	CASGTGNVYGYTF	TGTGCCAGCGGAACAGGGAATGTCTATGGCTACACCTTC
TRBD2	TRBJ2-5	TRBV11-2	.	CASSLAGGPETQYF	TGTGCCAGCAGCTTAGCGGGAGGGCCAGAGACCCAGTACTTC
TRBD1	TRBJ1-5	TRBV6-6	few	CASSNPTGDNQPQHF	TGTGCCAGCAGTAACCCCACAGGGGACAATCAGCCCCAGCATTTT
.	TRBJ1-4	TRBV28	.	CASGQGGGEKLFF	TGTGCCAGTGGTCAAGGGGGGGGTGAAAAACTGTTTTTT
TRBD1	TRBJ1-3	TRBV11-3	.	CASSLVSTGGSGNTIYF	TGTGCCAGCAGCTTAGTCTCGACAGGGGGCAGTGGAAACACCATATATTTT
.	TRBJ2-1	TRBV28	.	CASRRPINEQFF	TGTGCCAGCAGACGCCCTATCAATGAGCAGTTCTTC
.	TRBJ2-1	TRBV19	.	CASREDRLGMDEQFF	TGTGCCAGTAGGGAAGATAGACTAGGTATGGATGAGCAGTTCTTC
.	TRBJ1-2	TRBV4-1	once	CASSQDRGGYGYTF	TGCGCCAGCAGCCAAGACAGGGGCGGCTATGGCTACACCTTC
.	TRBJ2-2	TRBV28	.	CASSLIRNTGELFF	TGTGCCAGCAGTTTAATCAGAAACACCGGGGAGCTGTTTTTT
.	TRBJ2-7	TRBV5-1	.	CASREGQPYEQYF	TGCGCCAGCAGGGAGGGACAGCCCTACGAGCAGTACTTC
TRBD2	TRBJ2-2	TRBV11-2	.	CASSFIGLAKGLFF	TGTGCCAGCAGCTTTATAGGACTAGCTAAGGGTTTGTTTTTT
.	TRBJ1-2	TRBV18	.	CASSPAAGIYGYTF	TGTGCCAGCTCACCCGCGGCAGGGATCTATGGCTACACCTTC